Listed here are 22 T cell receptor beta chains from one sample, sequenced in a study of long-term antiretroviral therapy in people with HIV. With survey level as its setting, the immunoSEQ assay was v3.0. Data came from immunoSEQ multiplex PCR; TCRdb stores just in-frame clones and leaves some out. The sample has fewer than 30,000 clones, 80% to 85% seen once; the top ten hold approximately 10%. The source was unsorted PBMCs, collected nearly 2.9 years after starting antiretroviral therapy. The source of these receptors is a man under 40 with HIV.

Only one count was recorded for this clone. The J gene is TRBJ2-3, the V gene TRBV5-1, with 7 bases fitting TRBD1. Germline CDR1 SGHRS, CDR2 YFSETQ. The CDR3 loop spans 15 amino acids. With 3 bases clipped from V and 3 bases from J, the junction kept 7 bases outside the gene matches. CDR3 sequence reads: CASSSRQGRTDTQYF. CDR3 sequence (DNA): TGCGCCAGCAGCTCCCGACAGGGTAGAACAGATACGCAGTATTTT.

This chain connects TRBV7-9 to TRBJ2-6; maybe TRBD1 (5 bases). The CDR3 has 18 residues. V was pared by 1 base and J by 2 bases, with 15 bases between. Germline V gives CDR1 SEHNR, CDR2 FQNEAQ (reference sequence). CDR3 DNA sequence: TGTGCCAGCAGCTTAGAGGGGCCGCCAGGGCCTGGGGCCAACGTCCTGACTTTC. It translates to CASSLEGPPGPGANVLTF.

The chain joins TRBV28 to TRBJ2-1, with TRBD2 matching over 11 bases. V lost 7 bases, J lost 7 bases, and 9 bases stayed unmatched. Germline lookup yields CDR1 MDHEN and CDR2 SYDVKM. This CDR3 is 15 amino acids long. CDR3 amino acids: CASTLAGGPANEQFF. The CDR3 bases are TGTGCCAGCACCTTAGCGGGGGGGCCCGCTAATGAGCAGTTCTTC.

J is TRBJ2-5 and V is TRBV6-6, with 8 bases lining up with TRBD1. V lost 0 bases to trimming and J lost 5 bases; unmatched junction nucleotides: 5. The V gene's germline CDR1 is MNHNY and CDR2 SVGAGI (reference sequence). This CDR3 contains 15 residues. The CDR3 sequence is CASSYSDRVQETQYF. The CDR3 DNA is TGTGCCAGCAGTTACTCGGACAGGGTCCAGGAGACCCAGTACTTC.

This clone came up a few times. The J gene is TRBJ1-2, the V gene TRBV30; D ambiguous. Germline V gene lookup returns CDR1 GTSNPN and CDR2 SVGIG (reference sequence). Trimming removed 2 bases at V and 1 base at J, with 14 bases between. The CDR3 spans 15 residues. For the CDR3, the DNA is TGTGCCTGGAGTCTACTATCTGGCGGTAACTATGGCTACACCTTC. Protein product: CAWSLLSGGNYGYTF.

The chain joins TRBV19 to TRBJ1-1; D gene unclear. The CDR3 has 13 residues. Per the germline V gene, CDR1 is LNHDA and CDR2 is SQIVND (reference sequence). V was cut by 3 bases and J by 1 base, with 6 bases left in between. In nucleotides, the CDR3 is TGTGCCAGTAGTATTATGAGGAACACTGAAGCTTTCTTT. Translation: CASSIMRNTEAFF.

The V call is TRBV9, the J call TRBJ2-3, with a tentative D call TRBD2 (6 bases). This CDR3 comprises 15 residues. Germline V gene data show CDR1 as SGDLS and CDR2 as YYNGEE. Trimming removed 3 bases at V and 3 bases at J, with 14 bases between. In DNA form, the CDR3 reads TGTGCCAGCAGCGGCCGGGACTGGGCGACAGATACGCAGTATTTT. Its protein product is CASSGRDWATDTQYF.

J is TRBJ1-1 and V is TRBV27; tentatively, D is TRBD1 (6 bases). V was trimmed by 6 bases and J by 2 bases, leaving 13 bases between them. CDR3 length: 14 amino acids. Per the germline V gene, CDR1 is MNHEY and CDR2 is SMNVEV (reference sequence). The CDR3 nucleotides are TGTGCCAGCAGGGACCTGGACAGTAACACTGAAGCTTTCTTT. It yields the protein CASRDLDSNTEAFF.

V and J are TRBV13 and TRBJ2-7; D could derive from TRBD1 or TRBD2 (7 bases each). The CDR3 sequence is 18 residues long. From germline, CDR1 is PRHDT and CDR2 FYEKMQ (reference sequence). With 4 bases removed from V and 1 base from J, the gap between germline ends came to 23 bases. The CDR3 bases are TGTGCCAGCAGCTCAGCAGGACCAGGGGGGGCCCATTCCTACGAGCAGTACTTC. Amino acid sequence: CASSSAGPGGAHSYEQYF. Together with reference TRBV13 and TRBJ2-7, the CDR3 gives the full variable domain: AAGVIQSPRHLIKEKRETATLKCYPIPRHDTVYWYQQGPGQDPQFLISFYEKMQSDKGSIPDRFSAQQFSDYHSELNMSSLELGDSALYFCASSSAGPGGAHSYEQYFGPGTRLTVT.

The CDR3 loop is CASSRNPTSGNEQFF. The CDR3 DNA reads as TGTGCCAGCTCACGCAATCCTACTAGCGGAAATGAGCAGTTCTTC. The chain has TRBV18 and TRBJ2-1, with 8 nucleotides matching TRBD2. The CDR3 length is 15 residues. With 4 bases clipped from V and 7 bases from J, the junction kept 9 bases outside the gene matches. Germline values: CDR1 KGHSH, CDR2 LQKENI.

Only one count was recorded for this clone. V is TRBV5-4 and J is TRBJ1-2; D gene unclear. V was clipped by 0 bases and J by 8 bases, with 14 bases between them. This CDR3 is 14 amino acids long. Per the germline V gene, CDR1 is SGHNT and CDR2 is YYREEE (reference sequence). CDR3 loop: CASSLEAMTSGYTF. As DNA, the CDR3 is TGTGCCAGCAGCTTGGAGGCCATGACCTCGGGCTACACCTTC.

V is TRBV7-8 and J is TRBJ2-7; 7 positions agree with TRBD1. Germline trimming cut 3 bases from V and 4 bases from J; bases unmatched to any gene: 6. The CDR3 runs to 14 residues. CDR1 is SGHVS, CDR2 FQNEAQ, per germline. The CDR3 DNA is TGTGCCAGCAGCTTTGGCAGGGGGAGATACGAGCAGTACTTC. It yields the protein CASSFGRGRYEQYF.

V is TRBV6-1 and J is TRBJ2-7; D gene unclear. V was pared by 3 bases and J by 3 bases, with 12 bases between. This CDR3 contains 14 residues. CDR1 is MNHNS and CDR2 is SASEGT in the germline V gene. CDR3 amino acids: CASSEVGFLYEQYF. DNA for the CDR3: TGTGCCAGCAGTGAGGTAGGATTCCTCTACGAGCAGTACTTC.

This clone showed up just once. The chain is built from TRBV5-1 and TRBJ1-2; D is possibly TRBD1 (5 bases). Germline-derived CDR1 and CDR2 are SGHRS and YFSETQ. Trimming pared 4 bases from V and 3 bases from J, leaving 13 bases between. This CDR3 spans 14 amino acids. CDR3 bases: TGCGCCAGCAGCCGGGGACCCCCGGACTATGGCTACACCTTC. Translated: CASSRGPPDYGYTF.

The chain is built from TRBV7-9 and TRBJ2-7; the match to TRBD2 covers 9 bases. V gave up 3 bases and J gave up 2 bases; unmatched junction bases: 2. This CDR3 comprises 14 residues. Germline V CDR1 and CDR2: SEHNR, FQNEAQ (reference sequence). The chain's CDR3 is CASSLAGGTYEQYF. In nucleotides, the CDR3 is TGTGCCAGCAGCTTGGCGGGGGGGACCTACGAGCAGTACTTC.

The chain recombines TRBV14 with TRBJ2-5; D might be TRBD1 or TRBD2, each matching 6 bases. V was trimmed by 4 bases and J by 5 bases, leaving 23 bases between them. This CDR3 is built from 17 residues. Germline lookup yields CDR1 SGHDN and CDR2 FVKESK. In DNA form, the CDR3 reads TGTGCCAGCAGCCGAGATGCCCGGGGGCGCGGGTGGGAGACCCAGTACTTC. Translated, it gives CASSRDARGRGWETQYF.

This sequence joins TRBV18 and TRBJ2-7; D may match TRBD1 or TRBD2 (5 bases each). Germline V gene lookup returns CDR1 KGHSH and CDR2 LQKENI. The CDR3 has 13 residues. V was cut by 6 bases and J by 3 bases, with 12 bases left in between. CDR3 in amino acids: CASSPWGIYEQYF. The CDR3 nucleotides read TGTGCCAGCTCGCCATGGGGGATCTACGAGCAGTACTTC. Full variable domain (rest looked up from reference TRBV18 and TRBJ2-7): NAGVMQNPRHLVRRRGQEARLRCSPMKGHSHVYWYRQLPEEGLKFMVYLQKENIIDESGMPKERFSAEFPKEGPSILRIQQVVRGDSAAYFCASSPWGIYEQYFGPGTRLTVT.

This chain connects TRBV30 to TRBJ1-6, with 8 bases matching TRBD1. Trimming at V came to 0 bases and at J to 7 bases, leaving 8 bases not matched to a gene. The CDR3 contains 16 residues. Germline loops: CDR1 GTSNPN, CDR2 SVGIG (reference sequence). This CDR3 reads CAWSVRPGQANSPLHF. The CDR3 nucleotides are TGTGCCTGGAGTGTACGTCCGGGACAGGCAAATTCACCCCTCCACTTT.

J is TRBJ1-2 and V is TRBV7-2; TRBD1 agrees at 9 bases. Per germline, CDR1 SGHTA and CDR2 FQGNSA. The CDR3 has 16 residues. V dropped 5 bases and J dropped 6; count of bases not matched to a gene: 13. The CDR3 loop reads CASSQFGTGFVDGYTF. The CDR3 DNA is TGTGCCAGCAGCCAGTTCGGGACAGGGTTTGTAGATGGCTACACCTTC.

This chain links TRBV7-2 with TRBJ2-7, with 12 bases that match TRBD2. V dropped 0 bases and J dropped 0; count of bases not matched to a gene: 3. The length of the CDR3 is 17 residues. The germline V gene encodes CDR1 SGHTA and CDR2 FQGNSA. CDR3 residues: CASSLAPLAGGSYEQYF. Here the CDR3 DNA reads TGTGCCAGCAGCTTAGCCCCACTAGCGGGAGGCTCCTACGAGCAGTACTTC.

The chain employs TRBV5-1 and TRBJ2-7; 8 positions match TRBD1. V gave up 3 bases and J gave up 2 bases; unmatched junction bases: 7. The CDR3 is made up of 15 amino acids. CDR1 SGHRS and CDR2 YFSETQ come from the germline V gene. The DNA for the CDR3 is TGCGCCAGCAGCTCGTCCGGGACAGGCCCCTACGAGCAGTACTTC. Residues: CASSSSGTGPYEQYF.

CDR3 loop: CASSYFGTGGDTQYF. The CDR3 bases are TGTGCCAGCAGTTACTTCGGGACAGGGGGGGATACGCAGTATTTT. The chain links TRBV6-5 to TRBJ2-3, with TRBD1 identical over 11 bases. J was trimmed by 6 bases and V by 1 base; bases with no gene match: 3. CDR3 length equals 15 residues. CDR1 and CDR2 (germline): MNHEY, SVGAGI.